This entry concerns a single TCR beta chain. The data belong to a study of blood T cell repertoires in COVID-19. The wider study: Sources were T cells, B-cell-depleted T cells, or PBMCs; the material itself was cDNA or gDNA.

It was during active infection that Seattle patients were enrolled and then longitudinally followed. Germline V lookup: CDR1 MNHEY, CDR2 SMNVEV (reference sequence). The V gene lost 8 bases and the J gene lost 3 bases, with 13 bases spanning the gap. This CDR3 spans 13 amino acids. Original processing methods: The authors estimated nucleated cell counts from reference gene primer amplification. Data came from immunoSEQ multiplex PCR; TCRdb stores just in-frame clones and leaves some out. V and J calls and clone size are as listed in that table; D and trimming were resolved from the DNA. The sample consists of some 300,000 clones, around 91% of them appearing once.

This chain links TRBV27 with TRBJ2-5; no clear D gene. This TCR was sampled from a woman in her thirties or forties with COVID-19, enrolled during active disease. Material for sequencing was peripheral blood. CDR3 bases: TGTGCCAGCCGACACCCGCCGGAAGAGACCCAGTACTTC. Translation: CASRHPPEETQYF.